This TCR beta chain originates from a study of blood T cell repertoires in COVID-19. Whole-study context: Samples representing acute and convalescent COVID-19 were sourced from the United States, Italy and Spain. Sources were T cells, B-cell-depleted T cells, or PBMCs; the material itself was cDNA or gDNA.

As processed by the authors: Scientists estimated how many nucleated cells there were by amplifying reference gene primers. TCRdb's copy holds only in-frame clones and misses some; the assay was immunoSEQ multiplex PCR. V, J and clone size reflect that table, while D and trimming were determined from the DNA. The table lists about 95,000 clones, roughly nine tenths of them singletons. Enrolled during active infection, Seattle patients were then followed longitudinally. CDR3 length: 12 residues. Germline V CDR1 and CDR2: KGHSH, LQKENI. V shed 3 bases and J 6 bases; nucleotides not matched to a gene: 1.

Sequenced: peripheral blood. This TCR was recovered from a man aged 45-65 years with COVID-19, enrolled during active disease. The J gene is TRBJ1-2, the V gene TRBV18, with 7 bases that match TRBD1. For the CDR3, the DNA is TGTGCCAGCTCACCCGACAGGGATGGCTACACCTTC. It specifies CASSPDRDGYTF. Full variable domain (missing parts from reference TRBV18 and TRBJ1-2): NAGVMQNPRHLVRRRGQEARLRCSPMKGHSHVYWYRQLPEEGLKFMVYLQKENIIDESGMPKERFSAEFPKEGPSILRIQQVVRGDSAAYFCASSPDRDGYTFGSGTRLTVV.